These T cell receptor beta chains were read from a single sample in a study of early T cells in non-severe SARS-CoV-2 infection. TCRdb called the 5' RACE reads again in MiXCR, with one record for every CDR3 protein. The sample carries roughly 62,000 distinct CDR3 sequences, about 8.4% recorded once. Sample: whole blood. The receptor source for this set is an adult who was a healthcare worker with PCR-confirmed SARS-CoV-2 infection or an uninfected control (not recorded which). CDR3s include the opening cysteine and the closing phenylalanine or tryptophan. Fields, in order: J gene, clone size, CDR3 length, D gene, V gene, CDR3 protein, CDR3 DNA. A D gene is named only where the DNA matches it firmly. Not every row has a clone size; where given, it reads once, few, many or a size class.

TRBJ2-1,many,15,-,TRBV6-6,CASNGGEQGEHEQFF,TGTGCCAGCAATGGTGGGGAGCAGGGAGAGCATGAGCAGTTCTTC
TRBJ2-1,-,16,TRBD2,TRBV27,CASRSSGRAQYNEQFF,TGTGCCAGCAGGTCTAGCGGGAGGGCTCAGTACAATGAGCAGTTCTTC
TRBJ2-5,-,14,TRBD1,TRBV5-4,CASSPGQGEETQYF,TGTGCCAGCAGCCCGGGACAGGGGGAAGAGACCCAGTACTTC
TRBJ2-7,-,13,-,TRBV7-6,CASSYNDISEQYF,TGTGCCAGCAGCTACAACGACATATCGGAACAGTACTTC
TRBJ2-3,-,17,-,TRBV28,CASSSVGTAGPRFTQYF,TGTGCCAGCAGCTCCGTCGGGACGGCGGGACCCCGATTTACGCAGTATTTT
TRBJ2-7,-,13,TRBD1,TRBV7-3,CASSTGQGAEQYF,TGTGCCAGCAGCACGGGACAGGGCGCCGAGCAGTACTTC
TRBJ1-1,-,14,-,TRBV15,CATSRGDSREVAFF,TGTGCCACCAGCAGAGGAGACTCCCGGGAAGTAGCTTTCTTT
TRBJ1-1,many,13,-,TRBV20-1,CSAKRGYGTEAFF,TGCAGTGCTAAGAGAGGGTACGGGACTGAAGCTTTCTTT
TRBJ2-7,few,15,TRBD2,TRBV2,CASSLTSGVLNEQYF,TGTGCCAGCAGCCTGACTAGCGGAGTTCTTAACGAGCAGTACTTC
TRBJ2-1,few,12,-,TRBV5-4,CATMGDGNEQFF,TGTGCCACGATGGGGGATGGCAATGAGCAGTTCTTC
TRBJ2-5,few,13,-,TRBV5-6,CASSLKGQETQYF,TGTGCCAGCAGCTTGAAAGGACAAGAGACCCAGTACTTC
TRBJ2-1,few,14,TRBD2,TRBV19,CASSKTSGRDEQFF,TGTGCCAGTAGTAAGACTAGCGGGAGGGATGAGCAGTTCTTC
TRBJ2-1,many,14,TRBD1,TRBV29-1,CSVTGTGSKNEQFF,TGCAGCGTTACCGGGACAGGGAGTAAAAATGAGCAGTTCTTC
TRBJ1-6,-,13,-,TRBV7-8,CASSTQGGSPLHF,TGTGCCAGCAGCACCCAGGGAGGGTCACCCCTCCACTTT
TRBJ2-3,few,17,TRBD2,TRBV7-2,CASSLRTSAISTDTQYF,TGTGCCAGCAGCCTCCGGACTAGCGCGATTAGCACAGATACGCAGTATTTT
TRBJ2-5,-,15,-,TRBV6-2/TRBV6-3,CASSYSGPATETQYF,TGTGCCAGCAGTTACTCGGGCCCCGCTACGGAGACCCAGTACTTC
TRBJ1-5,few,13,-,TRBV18,CASSPFGVQPQHF,TGTGCCAGCTCACCTTTCGGGGTTCAGCCCCAGCATTTT
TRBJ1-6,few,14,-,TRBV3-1,CASSQMLNDSPLHF,TGTGCCAGCAGCCAGATGCTTAATGATTCACCCCTCCACTTT
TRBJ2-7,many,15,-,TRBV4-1,CASSHLNRADYEQYF,TGCGCCAGCAGCCACCTGAATAGAGCCGACTACGAGCAGTACTTC
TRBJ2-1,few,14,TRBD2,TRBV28,CASSLAGAYNEQFF,TGTGCCAGCAGTCTAGCGGGAGCATACAATGAGCAGTTCTTC
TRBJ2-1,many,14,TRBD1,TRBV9,CARADRGKYNEQFF,TGTGCCAGGGCAGACAGGGGGAAGTACAATGAGCAGTTCTTC
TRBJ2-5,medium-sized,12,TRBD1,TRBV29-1,CSAGDRQETQYF,TGCAGCGCCGGGGACAGACAAGAGACCCAGTACTTC
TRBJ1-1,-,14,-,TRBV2,CASTLQRGNTEAFF,TGTGCCAGCACCCTCCAAAGAGGGAACACTGAAGCTTTCTTT
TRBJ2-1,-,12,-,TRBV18,CASSPRADEQFF,TGTGCCAGCTCACCGCGAGCGGATGAGCAGTTCTTC
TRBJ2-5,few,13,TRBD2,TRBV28,CASLAGVGETQYF,TGTGCCAGCTTAGCGGGAGTAGGGGAGACCCAGTACTTC
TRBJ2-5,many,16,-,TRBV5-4,CASSSPLASRGETQYF,TGTGCCAGCAGCTCCCCCCTAGCGTCCCGTGGGGAGACCCAGTACTTC
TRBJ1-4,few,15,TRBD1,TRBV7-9,CASSSLTGGWEKLFF,TGTGCCAGCAGCAGTTTGACAGGGGGTTGGGAAAAACTGTTTTTT
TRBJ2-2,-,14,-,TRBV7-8,CASSLRTNTGELFF,TGTGCCAGCAGCCTGAGAACGAACACCGGGGAGCTGTTTTTT
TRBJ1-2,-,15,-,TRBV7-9,CASSLALTDRYGYTF,TGTGCCAGCAGCTTAGCGCTGACCGACCGCTATGGCTACACCTTC
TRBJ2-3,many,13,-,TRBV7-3,CASSLLGPDTQYF,TGTGCCAGCAGCTTGCTAGGACCAGATACGCAGTATTTT
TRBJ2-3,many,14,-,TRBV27,CASSLTTSTDTQYF,TGTGCCAGCAGTTTGACTACCAGCACAGATACGCAGTATTTT
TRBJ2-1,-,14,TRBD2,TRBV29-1,CSVGGGRAGNEQFF,TGCAGCGTTGGAGGCGGGAGGGCCGGTAATGAGCAGTTCTTC
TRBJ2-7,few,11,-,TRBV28,CASKKSYEQYF,TGTGCCAGCAAAAAATCCTACGAGCAGTACTTC
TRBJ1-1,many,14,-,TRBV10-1,CASSEFGGYTEAFF,TGCGCCAGCAGTGAGTTTGGGGGTTACACTGAAGCTTTCTTT
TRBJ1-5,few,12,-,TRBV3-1,CASSQDGGPQHF,TGTGCCAGCAGCCAAGATGGTGGTCCCCAGCATTTT
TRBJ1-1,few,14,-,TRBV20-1,CSAQKNRSGTEAFF,TGCAGTGCCCAGAAAAATCGCTCGGGGACTGAAGCTTTCTTT
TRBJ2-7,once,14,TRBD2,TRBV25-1,CASSGPAGRNEQYF,TGTGCCAGCAGTGGTCCAGCGGGAAGAAACGAGCAGTACTTC
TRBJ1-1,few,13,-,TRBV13,CASSLSPQFEAFF,TGTGCCAGCAGCCTTTCGCCCCAGTTTGAAGCTTTCTTT
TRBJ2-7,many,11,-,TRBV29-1,CSVEREDEQYF,TGCAGCGTTGAGAGGGAGGACGAGCAGTACTTC
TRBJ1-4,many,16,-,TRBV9,CASSVGGSRTNEKLFF,TGTGCCAGCAGCGTAGGCGGTTCAAGGACTAATGAAAAACTGTTTTTT
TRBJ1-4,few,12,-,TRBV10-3,CAISEENEKLFF,TGTGCCATCAGTGAGGAAAATGAAAAACTGTTTTTT
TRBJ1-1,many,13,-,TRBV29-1,CSARTGTENEAFF,TGCAGCGCGAGAACCGGGACGGAAAATGAAGCTTTCTTT
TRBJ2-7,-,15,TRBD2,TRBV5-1,CASSLEGLASHEQYF,TGCGCCAGCAGCTTGGAAGGACTAGCTTCCCACGAGCAGTACTTC
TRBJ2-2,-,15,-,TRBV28,CASSPGTLKTGELFF,TGTGCCAGCAGTCCCGGGACACTAAAGACCGGGGAGCTGTTTTTT